This T cell receptor beta chain was sequenced for a study of T cells in Graves' hyperthyroidism and ophthalmopathy. On the study more broadly: It was at initial diagnosis, before any treatment, that peripheral blood was collected. Study results and limitations: Expanded thyroid clonotypes (above 0.001) were mostly also found in blood. For ophthalmopathy, model prediction preceded onset by a median 6.5 months.

Drawn at first hyperthyroidism diagnosis, the blood sample preceded any ophthalmopathy symptoms. This clonotype was seen many times. Antigen specificity is unknown. Amplification of TCR beta CDR3 regions was performed using RNA transcripts as template. A set of HTBI primers served as the primers for a first-round RT-PCR of the TCR CDR3. MiXCR, run by TCRdb on the multiplex PCR reads, gives a single entry per CDR3 protein. The sample records some 300,000 distinct CDR3 sequences, about 14% being singletons. The sequence was collected from a woman aged 25 to 39 with Graves' hyperthyroidism that later progressed to Graves' ophthalmopathy. The sequenced sample was blood.

The CDR3 here is CASSTTSGNEQFF. CDR3 nucleotides: TGTGCCAGCAGCACCACTTCGGGCAATGAGCAGTTCTTC. The chain uses TRBV7-8 and TRBJ2-1; D ambiguous. Germline values: CDR1 SGHVS, CDR2 FQNEAQ. The V end was cut by 5 bases, the J end by 6 bases, with 11 bases between. The CDR3 runs 13 residues. Variable domain in full (rest from reference TRBV7-8 and TRBJ2-1): GAGVSQSPRYKVAKRGQDVALRCDPISGHVSLFWYQQALGQGPEFLTYFQNEAQLDKSGLPSDRFFAERPEGSVSTLKIQRTQQEDSAVYLCASSTTSGNEQFFGPGTRLTVL.